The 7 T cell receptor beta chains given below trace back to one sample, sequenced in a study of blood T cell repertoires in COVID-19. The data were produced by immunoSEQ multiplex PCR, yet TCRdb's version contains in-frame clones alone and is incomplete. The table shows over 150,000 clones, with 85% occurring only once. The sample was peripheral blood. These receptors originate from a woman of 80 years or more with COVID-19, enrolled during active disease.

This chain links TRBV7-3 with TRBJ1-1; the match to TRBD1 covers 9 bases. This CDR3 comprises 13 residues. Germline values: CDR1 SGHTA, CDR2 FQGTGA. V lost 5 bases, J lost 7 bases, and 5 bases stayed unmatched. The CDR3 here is CASSIGQGNEAFF. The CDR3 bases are TGTGCCAGCAGCATCGGACAGGGGAATGAAGCTTTCTTT.

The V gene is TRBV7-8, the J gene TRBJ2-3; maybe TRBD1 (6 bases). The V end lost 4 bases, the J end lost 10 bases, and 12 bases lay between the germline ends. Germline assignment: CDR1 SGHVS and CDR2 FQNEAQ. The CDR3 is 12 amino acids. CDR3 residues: CASSWTVSAQYF. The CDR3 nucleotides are TGTGCCAGCAGCTGGACAGTCTCAGCGCAGTATTTT.

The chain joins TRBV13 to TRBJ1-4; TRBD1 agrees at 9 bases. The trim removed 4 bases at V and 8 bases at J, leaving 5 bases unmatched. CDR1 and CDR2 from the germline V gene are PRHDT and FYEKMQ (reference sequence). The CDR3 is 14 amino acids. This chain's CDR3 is CASSYRDRDEKLFF. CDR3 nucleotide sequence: TGTGCCAGCAGCTACCGGGACAGGGACGAAAAACTGTTTTTT.

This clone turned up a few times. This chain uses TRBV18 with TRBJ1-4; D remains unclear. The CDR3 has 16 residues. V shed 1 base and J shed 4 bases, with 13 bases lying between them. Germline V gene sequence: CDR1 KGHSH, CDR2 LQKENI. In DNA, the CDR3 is TGTGCCAGCTCACCACGGGCCGCTGGGAGTAATGAAAAACTGTTTTTT. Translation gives CASSPRAAGSNEKLFF.

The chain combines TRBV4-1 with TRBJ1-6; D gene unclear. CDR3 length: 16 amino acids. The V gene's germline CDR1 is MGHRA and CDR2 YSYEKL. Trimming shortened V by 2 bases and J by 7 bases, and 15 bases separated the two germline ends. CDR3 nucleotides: TGCGCCAGCAGCCAACGGGATAGGACGAGAAATTCACCCCTCCACTTT. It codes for CASSQRDRTRNSPLHF.

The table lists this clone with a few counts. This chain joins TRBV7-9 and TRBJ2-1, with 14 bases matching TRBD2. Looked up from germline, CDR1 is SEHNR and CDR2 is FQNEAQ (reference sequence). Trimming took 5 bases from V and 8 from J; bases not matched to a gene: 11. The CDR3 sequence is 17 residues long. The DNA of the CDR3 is TGTGCCAGCAGCCGTCCTTTCGGGACTAGCGGGGGTTATGAGCAGTTCTTC. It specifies CASSRPFGTSGGYEQFF.

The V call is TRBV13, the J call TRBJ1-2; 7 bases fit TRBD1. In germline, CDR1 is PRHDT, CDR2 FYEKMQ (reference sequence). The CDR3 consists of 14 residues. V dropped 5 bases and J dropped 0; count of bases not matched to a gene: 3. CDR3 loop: CASSLGTANYGYTF. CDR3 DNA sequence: TGTGCCAGCAGCCTCGGGACAGCTAACTATGGCTACACCTTC.